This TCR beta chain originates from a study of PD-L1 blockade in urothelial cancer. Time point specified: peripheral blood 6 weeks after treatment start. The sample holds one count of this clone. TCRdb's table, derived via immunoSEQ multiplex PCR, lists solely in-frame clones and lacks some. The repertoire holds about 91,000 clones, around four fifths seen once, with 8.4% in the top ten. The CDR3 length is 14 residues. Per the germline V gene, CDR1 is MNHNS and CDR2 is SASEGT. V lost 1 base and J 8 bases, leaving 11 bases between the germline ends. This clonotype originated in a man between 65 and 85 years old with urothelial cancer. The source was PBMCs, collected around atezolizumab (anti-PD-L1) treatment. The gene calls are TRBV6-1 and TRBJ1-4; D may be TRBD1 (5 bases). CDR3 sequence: CASSEVGGEEKLFF. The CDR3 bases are TGTGCCAGCAGTGAAGTCGGGGGAGAGGAAAAACTGTTTTTT.